One sample yielded the 28 T cell receptor beta chains listed below, sequenced in a study of blood T cell repertoires in COVID-19. The method was immunoSEQ multiplex PCR; TCRdb's version includes in-frame clones alone and lacks a portion of them. The sample has about 200,000 clones; approximately 84% are singletons. Specimen: peripheral blood. These receptors originate from a human donor with acute or convalescent COVID-19. The donor label of this sample is uncertain.

Concerning this clone itself: Other DNA sequences in the same sample also yield this CDR3. The V gene is TRBV9, the J gene TRBJ1-2; 9 nucleotides line up with TRBD1. Germline CDR1 SGDLS, CDR2 YYNGEE. The CDR3 loop spans 15 amino acids. V was pared by 0 bases and J by 8 bases, with 8 bases of the junction left unmatched. The CDR3 sequence is CASSVGQGVGYGYTF. DNA of the CDR3: TGTGCCAGCAGCGTAGGACAGGGGGTAGGGTACGGCTACACCTTC.

The chain recombines TRBV14 with TRBJ2-1; TRBD2 aligns across 8 bases. Germline CDR1 SGHDN, CDR2 FVKESK. V lost 4 bases, J lost 9 bases, and 5 bases stayed unmatched. This CDR3 region has 13 residues. CDR3 DNA sequence: TGTGCCAGCAGCCGAGCGGGAGCGAGTGAGCAGTTCTTC. It codes for CASSRAGASEQFF.

J is TRBJ1-1 and V is TRBV28, with D possibly being TRBD1 (5 bases). From germline, CDR1 is MDHEN and CDR2 SYDVKM. This CDR3 is 15 amino acids long. Between the trimmed V and J ends, which lost 1 base and 5 bases, there was a span of 14 bases. CDR3 amino acids: CASSLSPGGRTEAFF. CDR3 nucleotide sequence: TGTGCCAGCAGTTTATCACCGGGGGGACGGACTGAAGCTTTCTTT.

V is TRBV5-1 and J is TRBJ2-7; 10 bases line up with TRBD1. The CDR3 spans 15 residues. V shed 0 bases, J shed 0 bases, and the junction held 0 bases outside the gene matches. Germline-derived CDR1 and CDR2 are SGHRS and YFSETQ. This CDR3 reads CASSLGTGGSYEQYF. DNA of the CDR3: TGCGCCAGCAGCTTGGGGACAGGGGGCTCCTACGAGCAGTACTTC.

This clone was observed a single time. The J gene is TRBJ2-3, the V gene TRBV5-1; 7 bases agree with TRBD1. Germline values: CDR1 SGHRS, CDR2 YFSETQ. This CDR3 region has 16 residues. The junction had 5 bases not matched to a gene; V was cut back by 1 base and J by 0 bases. The CDR3 protein is CASSLTGDPSTDTQYF. The CDR3 nucleotides are TGCGCCAGCAGCTTGACAGGGGACCCTAGCACAGATACGCAGTATTTT.

The genes are TRBV19 and TRBJ1-1; D possibly corresponds to TRBD1 (6 bases). Germline V CDR1 and CDR2: LNHDA, SQIVND (reference sequence). The CDR3 contains 15 residues. V lost 6 bases and J lost 7, with 21 bases in between. Here the CDR3 reads CASRTQGTGGFEAFF. CDR3 bases: TGTGCCAGTAGGACACAGGGAACTGGGGGTTTTGAAGCTTTCTTT.

This clone was counted only a few times. V gene TRBV4-3 combines with J gene TRBJ1-2; unclear D gene. Germline V gene lookup returns CDR1 LGHNA and CDR2 YSLEER. V was trimmed by 3 bases and J by 8 bases, leaving 13 bases between them. There are 13 residues in the CDR3. Written as DNA, the CDR3 is TGCGCCAGCAGCCAGGCTAATACCAGGGGCTACACCTTC. Residues: CASSQANTRGYTF.

CDR3 DNA: TGTGCCTGGAGTGCGCCCGGGACAGGGTACCAGCCCCAGCATTTT. The encoded protein is CAWSAPGTGYQPQHF. The genes are TRBV30 and TRBJ1-5; 9 bases agree with TRBD1. The germline CDR1 and CDR2 sequences are GTSNPN and SVGIG (reference sequence). The V gene end was trimmed by 1 base and the J gene end by 7 bases; junction bases not matched to a gene: 8. The CDR3 length is 15 residues.

The genes are TRBV27 and TRBJ2-5; possibly TRBD1 for D (5 bases). Germline loops: CDR1 MNHEY, CDR2 SMNVEV (reference sequence). Trimming cost V 3 bases and J 5 bases, with 10 bases left between them. This CDR3 region has 13 residues. CDR3 protein: CASSFTGFETQYF. The CDR3 bases are TGTGCCAGCAGTTTTACAGGCTTCGAGACCCAGTACTTC.

This rearrangement joins TRBV30 to TRBJ1-4; D possibly corresponds to TRBD1 (5 bases). This CDR3 is built from 14 residues. Trimming left V 3 bases short and J 7 bases short, with 15 bases between. Per the germline V gene, CDR1 is GTSNPN and CDR2 is SVGIG (reference sequence). CDR3 coding DNA: TGTGCCTGGAGCCCCGGGGGGGGTCGTGAAAAACTGTTTTTT. Translating gives CAWSPGGGREKLFF.

The DNA for the CDR3 is TGTGCCAGCTCACCACCGGGGGAACCGGGACAGGGGTTTAATACGCAGTATTTT. It encodes CASSPPGEPGQGFNTQYF. The V call is TRBV18, the J call TRBJ2-3, with 10 bases lining up with TRBD1. Germline V gene sequence: CDR1 KGHSH, CDR2 LQKENI. The CDR3 has 18 residues. V lost 0 bases to trimming and J lost 7 bases; unmatched junction nucleotides: 13.

In the case of this clone: Compared with germline, one end of the junction differs, possibly owing to a read error. Other DNA variants within this sample encode the same CDR3. This rearrangement joins TRBV2 to TRBJ2-4, with 8 bases aligning to TRBD1. Germline V CDR1 and CDR2: SNHLY, FYNNEI. The CDR3 is 15 residues long. The CDR3 region is CASSEPQGAQNIQYF. In DNA, the CDR3 is TGTGCTAGCAGTGAGCCTCAGGGGGCTCAAAACATTCAGTACTTC.

The V and J genes are TRBV6-5 and TRBJ2-3, with TRBD1 matching over 8 bases. V gave up 4 bases and J gave up 2 bases; unmatched junction bases: 5. The CDR3 extends over 15 amino acids. Germline-derived CDR1 and CDR2 are MNHEY and SVGAGI. CDR3 amino acids: CASSSGTGLTDTQYF. The CDR3 DNA is TGTGCCAGCAGTTCCGGGACAGGACTCACAGATACGCAGTATTTT.

The J gene is TRBJ1-1, the V gene TRBV5-1, with D perhaps TRBD1 (6 bases). Germline loops: CDR1 SGHRS, CDR2 YFSETQ. V was shortened by 3 bases and J by 7 bases, with 13 bases between the two germline ends. There are 13 residues in the CDR3. The CDR3 sequence is CASSWGQHNEAFF. The CDR3 DNA follows: TGCGCCAGCAGCTGGGGACAACATAATGAAGCTTTCTTT.

The V and J genes are TRBV6-5 and TRBJ2-1; perhaps TRBD1 as D (6 bases). The CDR3 covers 16 residues. The V end was cut by 2 bases, the J end by 9 bases, with 20 bases between. Germline CDR1 and CDR2: MNHEY and SVGAGI. The CDR3 region is CASSYIRSQGKGEQFF. The DNA of the CDR3 is TGTGCCAGCAGTTACATCAGGTCGCAGGGGAAGGGTGAGCAGTTCTTC.

This rearrangement joins TRBV5-1 to TRBJ1-1; D possibly corresponds to TRBD1 (5 bases). Germline lookup yields CDR1 SGHRS and CDR2 YFSETQ. V was pared by 1 base and J by 2 bases, with 15 bases between. The CDR3 loop spans 16 amino acids. Here the CDR3 DNA reads TGCGCCAGCAGCTTGCAACTACAGGTGGTAAACACTGAAGCTTTCTTT. Translating it yields CASSLQLQVVNTEAFF.

This sequence joins TRBV27 and TRBJ1-1, with D unresolved. V was cut by 5 bases and J by 6 bases, with 19 bases left in between. The germline V gene has CDR1 MNHEY and CDR2 SMNVEV (reference sequence). CDR3 length equals 15 residues. This CDR3 is CASSQRGYVDSEAFF. DNA of the CDR3: TGTGCCAGCAGTCAAAGAGGGTATGTGGACTCTGAAGCTTTCTTT.

This sequence joins TRBV29-1 and TRBJ1-1; D is undetermined. Between the trimmed V and J ends, which lost 7 bases and 1 base, there was a span of 10 bases. Germline values: CDR1 SQVTM, CDR2 ANQGSEA. There are 12 residues in the CDR3. The CDR3 here is CSGREGNTEAFF. The CDR3 DNA reads as TGCAGCGGTAGGGAGGGGAACACTGAAGCTTTCTTT.

The V gene is TRBV19, the J gene TRBJ2-1, with 9 nucleotides matching TRBD2. CDR3 length: 15 residues. V lost 3 bases and J lost 6; bases outside the gene matches: 6. The germline V gene has CDR1 LNHDA and CDR2 SQIVND (reference sequence). CDR3 residues: CASSIGASGINEQFF. The CDR3 DNA reads TGTGCCAGTAGTATCGGGGCTAGCGGGATCAATGAGCAGTTCTTC.

V gene TRBV7-2 combines with J gene TRBJ2-3, with D possibly being TRBD2 (6 bases). This CDR3 contains 15 residues. Germline-derived CDR1 and CDR2 are SGHTA and FQGNSA. Trimming pared 6 bases from V and 0 bases from J, leaving 13 bases between. DNA for the CDR3: TGTGCCAGCAGGTTGGGGAGCGGGAGCACAGATACGCAGTATTTT. Protein product: CASRLGSGSTDTQYF. The whole variable domain, remainder taken from reference TRBV7-2 and TRBJ2-3, is GAGVSQSPSNKVTEKGKDVELRCDPISGHTALYWYRQSLGQGLEFLIYFQGNSAPDKSGLPSDRFSAERTGGSVSTLTIQRTQQEDSAVYLCASRLGSGSTDTQYFGPGTRLTVL.

The gene calls are TRBV5-1 and TRBJ2-5, with 8 bases identical to TRBD2. Germline CDR1 reads SGHRS; CDR2 reads YFSETQ. The CDR3 has 16 residues. The J segment lost 7 bases and the V segment lost 1 base, leaving 12 bases of the junction unmatched. The CDR3 DNA reads as TGCGCCAGCAGCTTGATCCCGGGAGGGCCGTCGGGGACCCAGTACTTC. This codes for CASSLIPGGPSGTQYF.

The chain combines TRBV2 with TRBJ1-3; D not resolved. The CDR3 has 14 residues. V dropped 2 bases and J dropped 3 bases, with 8 bases sitting between them. Germline CDR1 SNHLY, CDR2 FYNNEI. The CDR3 here is CASSEFGFGNTIYF. The CDR3 region has the DNA TGTGCCAGCAGTGAATTCGGTTTTGGAAACACCATATATTTT.

J is TRBJ2-1 and V is TRBV4-1; 9 bases match TRBD1. The germline V gene has CDR1 MGHRA and CDR2 YSYEKL. With V trimmed by 4 bases and J by 4 bases, 8 bases remained unmatched. The CDR3 totals 16 residues. DNA for the CDR3: TGCGCCAGCAGCCTCTTAGCTGGGACAGGGTACAATGAGCAGTTCTTC. Translating gives CASSLLAGTGYNEQFF.

The chain combines TRBV5-1 with TRBJ2-3; 8 bases fit TRBD2. The CDR3 length is 16 residues. The germline CDR1 and CDR2 sequences are SGHRS and YFSETQ. V shed 0 bases, J shed 2 bases, and the junction held 5 bases outside the gene matches. As DNA, the CDR3 is TGCGCCAGCAGCTTGGCCGGACTAGCATCCACAGATACGCAGTATTTT. This translates into CASSLAGLASTDTQYF. Supplemented by reference TRBV5-1 and TRBJ2-3, the full variable domain reads KAGVTQTPRYLIKTRGQQVTLSCSPISGHRSVSWYQQTPGQGLQFLFEYFSETQRNKGNFPGRFSGRQFSNSRSEMNVSTLELGDSALYLCASSLAGLASTDTQYFGPGTRLTVL.

The chain couples TRBV3-1 (or the pseudogene TRBV3-2) to TRBJ2-5; TRBD1 matches 7 bases. The germline CDR1 and CDR2 sequences are LGHDT and YNNKEL (reference sequence). Trimming took 4 bases from V and 4 from J; bases not matched to a gene: 9. The CDR3 totals 15 residues. Here the CDR3 DNA reads TGTGCCAGCAGCCGAGTTACAGGGGCCGGAGAGACCCAGTACTTC. Translating it yields CASSRVTGAGETQYF.

This clone was detected a few times. This chain joins TRBV6-5 and TRBJ2-1; weak D call: TRBD1 (5 bases). The CDR3 contains 15 residues. V was shortened by 8 bases and J by 7 bases, with 21 bases between the two germline ends. Germline V gene lookup returns CDR1 MNHEY and CDR2 SVGAGI. The CDR3 DNA sequence: TGTGCCAGCTCCTTAAGGTGGCCAGGGAATAATGAGCAGTTCTTC. It codes for CASSLRWPGNNEQFF.

The CDR3 nucleotides are TGTGCCAGCAGCCAAGATTTGAGCAGAAACACCATATATTTT. This sequence encodes CASSQDLSRNTIYF. The V gene is TRBV3-1 (or the pseudogene TRBV3-2), the J gene TRBJ1-3, with D unclear. V shed 0 bases and J shed 5 bases, with 8 bases lying between them. CDR3 size: 14 residues. Germline CDR1 reads LGHDT; CDR2 reads YNNKEL (reference sequence).

The chain links TRBV27 to TRBJ2-3; D might be TRBD2 (6 bases). This CDR3 spans 13 amino acids. Germline V gives CDR1 MNHEY, CDR2 SMNVEV (reference sequence). The chain's CDR3 is CVPRRATTDTQYF. The CDR3 DNA is TGTGTCCCAAGGAGGGCTACGACAGATACGCAGTATTTT.